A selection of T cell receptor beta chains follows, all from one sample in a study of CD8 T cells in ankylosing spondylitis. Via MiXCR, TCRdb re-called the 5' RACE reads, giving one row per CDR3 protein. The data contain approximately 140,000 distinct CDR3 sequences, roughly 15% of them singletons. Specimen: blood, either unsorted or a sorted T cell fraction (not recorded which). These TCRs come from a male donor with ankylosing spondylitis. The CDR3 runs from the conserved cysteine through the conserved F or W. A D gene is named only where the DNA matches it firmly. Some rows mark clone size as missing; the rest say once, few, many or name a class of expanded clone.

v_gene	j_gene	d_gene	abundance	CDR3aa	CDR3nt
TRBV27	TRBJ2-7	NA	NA	CASSLSGGQSTYEQYF	TGTGCCAGCAGTTTATCTGGCGGACAGTCTACCTACGAGCAGTACTTC
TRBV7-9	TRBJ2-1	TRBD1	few	CASSFYRGEEAEQFF	TGTGCCAGCAGCTTTTACAGGGGGGAGGAAGCTGAGCAGTTCTTC
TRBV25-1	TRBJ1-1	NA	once	CASSRGRFVNTEAFF	TGTGCCAGCAGTCGGGGGCGATTCGTGAACACTGAAGCTTTCTTT
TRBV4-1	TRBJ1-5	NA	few	CASSQEMRLKVQPQHF	TGCGCCAGCAGCCAAGAGATGCGCTTAAAGGTTCAGCCCCAGCATTTT
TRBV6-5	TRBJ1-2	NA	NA	CASSHQWGPYGYTF	TGTGCCAGCAGTCACCAATGGGGGCCCTATGGCTACACCTTC
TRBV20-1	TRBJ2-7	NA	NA	CSAEGGKTYEQYF	TGCAGTGCTGAGGGGGGGAAAACCTACGAGCAGTACTTC
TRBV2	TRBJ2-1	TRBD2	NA	CASSWTSGYNEQFF	TGTGCCAGCAGTTGGACTAGCGGGTACAATGAGCAGTTCTTC
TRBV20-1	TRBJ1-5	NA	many	CSASEGNQPQHF	TGCAGTGCTAGCGAGGGGAATCAGCCCCAGCATTTT
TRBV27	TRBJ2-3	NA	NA	CATAPPENTDTQYF	TGTGCCACAGCACCCCCCGAAAACACAGATACGCAGTATTTT
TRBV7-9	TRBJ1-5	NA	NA	CASSLDYGNQPQHF	TGTGCCAGCAGCTTAGACTATGGGAATCAGCCCCAGCATTTT
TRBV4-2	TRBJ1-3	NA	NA	CASSQDQSLSGNTIYF	TGTGCCAGCAGCCAAGACCAGAGCCTCTCTGGAAACACCATATATTTT
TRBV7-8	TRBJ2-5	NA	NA	CASKSGRGEETQYF	TGTGCCAGCAAGTCCGGGAGAGGCGAAGAGACCCAGTACTTC
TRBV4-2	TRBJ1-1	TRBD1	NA	CASNPYRGRSTEAFF	TGTGCCAGCAACCCGTACAGGGGAAGGTCCACTGAAGCTTTCTTT
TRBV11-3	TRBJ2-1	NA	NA	CASSLERSVYNEQFF	TGTGCCAGCAGCTTAGAGAGGTCGGTGTACAATGAGCAGTTCTTC
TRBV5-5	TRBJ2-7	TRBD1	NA	CASSFGQGPYEQYF	TGTGCCAGCAGCTTCGGACAGGGACCCTACGAGCAGTACTTC
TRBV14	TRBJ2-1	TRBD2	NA	CASRFSGNEQFF	TGTGCCAGCAGATTTAGCGGGAATGAGCAGTTCTTC
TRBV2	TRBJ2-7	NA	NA	CASSETHPSYEQYF	TGTGCCAGCAGTGAAACTCACCCCTCCTACGAGCAGTACTTC
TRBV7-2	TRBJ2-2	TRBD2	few	CASSLWTSGSGELFF	TGTGCCAGCAGCTTATGGACTAGCGGGTCCGGGGAGCTGTTTTTT
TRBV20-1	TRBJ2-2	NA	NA	CSANSYADTGELFF	TGCAGTGCTAACTCCTACGCCGATACCGGGGAGCTGTTTTTT
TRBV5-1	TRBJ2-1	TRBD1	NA	CASSGQGYEQFF	TGCGCCAGCAGCGGACAGGGATATGAGCAGTTCTTC
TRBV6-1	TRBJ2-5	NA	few	CASSERPREEHRNQETQYF	TGTGCCAGCAGTGAAAGGCCTAGGGAAGAACACCGAAACCAAGAGACCCAGTACTTC
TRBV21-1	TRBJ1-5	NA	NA	CASSKEMVNQPQHF	TGTGCCAGCAGCAAAGAAATGGTCAATCAGCCCCAGCATTTT
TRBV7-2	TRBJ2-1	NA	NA	CASSQGPLGEQFF	TGTGCCAGCAGCCAAGGACCCCTCGGTGAGCAGTTCTTC
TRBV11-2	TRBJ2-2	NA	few	CASSFYSQINTGELFF	TGTGCCAGCAGCTTTTATAGCCAGATCAACACCGGGGAGCTGTTTTTT
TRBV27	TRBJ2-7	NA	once	CATGASNYEQYF	TGTGCTACCGGAGCTTCCAACTACGAGCAGTACTTC
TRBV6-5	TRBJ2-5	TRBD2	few	CASSYSTGGFGTQYF	TGTGCCAGCAGTTACTCGACCGGGGGGTTTGGGACCCAGTACTTC
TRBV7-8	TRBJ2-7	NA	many	CASSSRGSTYEQYF	TGTGCCAGCAGCAGCCGGGGCAGCACCTACGAGCAGTACTTC